These T cell receptor beta chains were read from a single sample in a study of preoperative IRX-2 immunotherapy in early breast cancer. The repertoire was sequenced with immunoSEQ multiplex PCR; TCRdb's copy has only in-frame clones and lacks some. The profile shows around 62,000 clones, approximately 95% of them singletons. This material was acquired from a patient treated with IRX-2 immunotherapy. The receptors were gathered from a human donor with breast cancer. Each CDR3 is given with its conserved first and last residue. A D gene is named only where the DNA matches it firmly. Only part of the rows carry a size: once, few, many, or a class if the clone is expanded.

TRBJ2-1 TRBD2 TRBV11-3 - TGTGCCAGCAGCCCGGGACTAGTCTATGAGCAGTTCTTC CASSPGLVYEQFF
TRBJ1-2 - TRBV7-9 - TGTGCCAGCAGCTTCCGGGGGTCTTGGGGCTACACCTTC CASSFRGSWGYTF
TRBJ2-3 TRBD1 TRBV9 - TGTGCCAGCAGCATACACGGGACAGTTAGCACAGATACGCAGTATTTT CASSIHGTVSTDTQYF
TRBJ2-2 - TRBV2 few TGTGCCAGCAGTGAGGTTCAGGCGAACACCGGGGAGCTGTTTTTT CASSEVQANTGELFF
TRBJ2-1 TRBD2 TRBV13 - TGTGCCAGCAGCCTGGGACTAGCGGACTACAATGAGCAGTTCTTC CASSLGLADYNEQFF
TRBJ2-2 TRBD2 TRBV27 - TGTGCCAGCAGTTTACCTCCGGGACGGGAGGCCACCGGGGAGCTGTTTTTT CASSLPPGREATGELFF
TRBJ1-3 - TRBV23-1 - TGCGCCAGCAGCCCCCCGGGCAACACCATATATTTT CASSPPGNTIYF
TRBJ2-7 TRBD2 TRBV28 - TGTGCCAGCAGACAACTAGCGGGGGGGCCCTACGAGCAGTACTTC CASRQLAGGPYEQYF
TRBJ1-2 - TRBV30 - TGTGCCTGGAATATTCAAGGAAGACGCTACACCTTC CAWNIQGRRYTF
TRBJ1-2 - TRBV5-1 - TGCGCCAGCAGCTTTACCGGGACGCCATATGGCTACACCTTC CASSFTGTPYGYTF
TRBJ1-4 - TRBV28 - TGTGCCAGCCTGATGATCACACCCCGAAAACTGTTTTTT CASLMITPRKLFF
TRBJ1-1 - TRBV15 - TGTGCCACCAGCAGAGGACGGAGCATGAACACTGAAGCTTTCTTT CATSRGRSMNTEAFF
TRBJ2-3 - TRBV2 - TGTGCCAGCAGCGCCCATACGAGGGAAATAGATACGCAGTATTTT CASSAHTREIDTQYF
TRBJ2-1 - TRBV19 - TGTGCCAGCGGGTTTCCGACGCAGTTCTTC CASGFPTQFF
TRBJ2-7 - TRBV4-3 - TGCGCCAGCAGCCAAGGGGGATCCTACGAGCAGTACTTC CASSQGGSYEQYF
TRBJ2-2 - TRBV25-1 few TGTGCCAGCAGTGAATATGGCAGGGGGAACACCGGGGAGCTGTTTTTT CASSEYGRGNTGELFF
TRBJ2-7 TRBD1 TRBV4-1 - TGCGCCAGCAGCCCAGGACAGGGGATCGCCTACGAGCAGTACTTC CASSPGQGIAYEQYF
TRBJ2-1 - TRBV4-1 few TGCGCCAGCAGCCGGGGGGTCCGGGACCGCTACAATGAGCAGTTCTTC CASSRGVRDRYNEQFF
TRBJ2-1 TRBD1 TRBV27 - TGTGCCAGCAGTTTCGACAGGGGCAGGTTTAGCTCCTACAATGAGCAGTTCTTC CASSFDRGRFSSYNEQFF
TRBJ2-3 - TRBV7-2 - TGTGCCAGCAGCACCGAAATAGGGGTCCGGGCCGGGACGGCGCAGTATTTT CASSTEIGVRAGTAQYF
TRBJ1-5 - TRBV6-6 - TGTGCCAGCAGTTTCCTAAGTTTCGGGGACGGACAGCCCCAGCATTTT CASSFLSFGDGQPQHF
TRBJ2-6 - TRBV5-1 - TGCGCCAGCAGTGGGCAGGATTTCTCTGGGGCCAACGTCCTGACTTTC CASSGQDFSGANVLTF
TRBJ2-7 - TRBV5-1 - TGCGCCAGCAGCCCCTCGACAGGAGCCTACGAGCAGTACTTC CASSPSTGAYEQYF
TRBJ1-5 TRBD1 TRBV5-1 once TGCGCCAGCAACCAGGGGACAGGGGATCAGCCCCAGCATTTT CASNQGTGDQPQHF
TRBJ2-1 - TRBV6-6 - TGTGCCAGCACCCTCGACAGCTTGGACAATGAGCAGTTCTTC CASTLDSLDNEQFF
TRBJ2-7 - TRBV7-9 - TGTGCCAGCAGCTTAGCGGGGCAGGGGAGCTACGAGCAGTACTTC CASSLAGQGSYEQYF
TRBJ2-5 TRBD2 TRBV7-9 - TGTGCCAGCAGCTCGGGTATGGGCGGGGGGGCCCTCCAAGAGACCCAGTACTTC CASSSGMGGGALQETQYF
TRBJ2-7 TRBD1 TRBV2 - TGTGCCAGCACCCACAGGGGATCCTACGAGCAGTACTTC CASTHRGSYEQYF